One T cell receptor (beta chain) is described in this entry. Its antigen is undetermined. These data belong to a study of T cell responses to AZD1222 COVID-19 vaccine. Only in-frame clones appear in the TCRdb table, and some are missing; sequencing was by immunoSEQ multiplex PCR. The sample contains 130,000 to 150,000 clones, 70% to 90% of which appear only once. V was pared by 3 bases and J by 5 bases, with 20 bases between. Germline-derived CDR1 and CDR2 are MGHRA and YSYEKL. The CDR3 is 17 amino acids. Study outcomes and limitations: Donors were largely white British and mainly female; clonal diversity was possibly underestimated.

This sequence originates from an adult in good health. This chain links TRBV4-1 with TRBJ2-1; D is uncertain. This specimen was peripheral blood, taken on day 0 of AZD1222 vaccination. CDR3 amino acids: CASSHRSRSYSHNEQFF. DNA of the CDR3: TGCGCCAGCAGCCACCGCTCTCGGTCCTACAGCCACAATGAGCAGTTCTTC.